This T cell receptor (beta chain) was documented in a study of blood T cell repertoires in COVID-19. V lost 3 bases and J lost 0, with 11 bases in between. The CDR3 contains 16 residues. The germline gives CDR1 SEHNR, CDR2 FQNEAQ (reference sequence). In the original analysis: Amplified reference gene primers provided the basis for estimating nucleated cell counts. Sequencing was performed with immunoSEQ multiplex PCR; in TCRdb, only in-frame clones are kept and a portion is missing. That table furnishes V, J and clone size, whereas the DNA furnished D and trimming. Of around 450,000 clones listed, roughly nine tenths are singletons. Adults between about 18 and 95 years of age took part from 24 US areas. In Cohort 3, a recovered donor had either two negative PCRs, clearance, or symptom resolution.

The V and J genes are TRBV7-9 and TRBJ1-4; D uncertain. The specimen sequenced was PBMCs or T cells enriched from blood (not recorded which). This TCR was recovered from a woman aged 18-29 years who had recovered from COVID-19. CDR3 loop: CASSFFLSATNEKLFF. The CDR3 region has the DNA TGTGCCAGCAGCTTTTTCCTCAGTGCAACTAATGAAAAACTGTTTTTT.